This TCR beta chain was recovered during a study of vaccination and CD4 T cells after COVID-19. About the research overall: Convalescents were six males and four females, two of them Hispanic. Post-COVID samples had a sampling time that fell a median around 100 days after diagnosis (range 35 to 161). Findings and caveats of the study: Convalescent patients had a median approximately 86% of post-vaccine SARS-CoV-2-reactive clones that were detected only after vaccination, not before it.

Sequencing of DNA taken from cultured CD4+ T cells relied on the Oncomine TCR Beta short-read assay. TCRdb re-called the PCR reads with MiXCR, one entry per CDR3 protein. The sample consists of about 15,000 distinct CDR3 sequences, 53% of them appearing once. The CDR3 length is 13 residues. Germline assignment: CDR1 SGHTA and CDR2 FQGTGA. V was pared by 1 base and J by 7 bases, with 8 bases between. About this clonotype itself: Its specificity is not known.

Treatment here: roughly nine-day PBMC culture with coronavirus spike peptide pools or control peptides (ViraFEST assay). Sequencing used CD4+ T cells from blood, cultured in vitro, obtained before SARS-CoV-2 vaccination. The receptor was derived from a human donor who had recovered from COVID-19. This chain joins TRBV7-3 and TRBJ2-4; D possibly matches TRBD1 or TRBD2 (5 bases each). CDR3 DNA: TGTGCCAGCAGCTTAAATGAGGGGAACATTCAGTACTTC. The encoded protein is CASSLNEGNIQYF.